This entry describes one T cell receptor beta chain. Its antigen is not known. The entry originates in a study of cytomegalovirus exposure and HLA in healthy donors. Study-level results: Per published reports, the classifier diagnosed cytomegalovirus status with high specificity and sensitivity. Compared with the roughly 700-donor mean, an Asian-associated ancestry cluster reportedly had fewer N-insertions, according to a later analysis.

Trimming took 3 bases from V and 6 from J; bases not matched to a gene: 5. The CDR3 is made up of 15 amino acids. Germline V gene lookup returns CDR1 SGDLS and CDR2 YYNGEE. Use of 60 Vbeta and 13 Jbeta primers characterized the PCR. Clones were read by immunoSEQ multiplex PCR, and TCRdb kept only the in-frame ones, dropping some. In the table there are approximately 150,000 clones, roughly four fifths of which are singletons. Sequenced: PBMCs. The rearrangement joins TRBV9 to TRBJ2-1, with 11 nucleotides matching TRBD2. The clonotype comes from a man aged 35 to 55 in good health and CMV-seronegative. DNA of the CDR3: TGTGCCAGCAGCGCTATAGCGGGAGGGCTCAATGAGCAGTTCTTC. Its translation: CASSAIAGGLNEQFF. Together with reference TRBV9 and TRBJ2-1, the CDR3 gives the full variable domain: DSGVTQTPKHLITATGQRVTLRCSPRSGDLSVYWYQQSLDQGLQFLIQYYNGEERAKGNILERFSAQQFPDLHSELNLSSLELGDSALYFCASSAIAGGLNEQFFGPGTRLTVL.